Each of the 23 T cell receptor beta chains below was sequenced from the same sample in a study of blood T cells in healthy people across ages. It was with a sample-barcoded 5' primer and a J-beta primer mix that a second PCR of roughly 6 to 12 cycles was run. One entry per CDR3 protein results from TCRdb running MiXCR on the 5' RACE reads. The repertoire consists of about 970,000 distinct CDR3 sequences, with approximately 50% occurring once and the leading ten covering about a fifth. The specimen sequenced was blood. The receptors stem from an older woman in good health.

This sequence joins TRBV5-1 and TRBJ1-6; unclear D gene. Per germline, CDR1 SGHRS and CDR2 YFSETQ. The CDR3 is 14 amino acids. V lost 1 base and J lost 5, with 7 bases in between. The CDR3: CASSLSSNNSPLHF. For the CDR3, the DNA is TGCGCCAGCAGCTTGTCCAGCAATAATTCACCCCTCCACTTT.

The chain carries TRBV28 and TRBJ2-5; D tentatively fits TRBD1 or TRBD2 (5 bases each). The last part of the DNA fits TRBJ2-7 better; the J call may be wrong. Germline values: CDR1 MDHEN, CDR2 SYDVKM. The length of the CDR3 is 14 residues. CDR3 DNA: TGTGCCAGCAGTTTTCCGCCGGGGCTCAACGAGCAGTACTTC. This sequence encodes CASSFPPGLNEQYF.

The chain carries TRBV7-2 and TRBJ2-3, with a tentative D call TRBD1 (6 bases). The CDR3 totals 16 residues. V lost 1 base and J 5 bases, leaving 16 bases between the germline ends. Germline CDR1 and CDR2: SGHTA and FQGNSA. CDR3 sequence reads: CASSLGGTTWGDTQYF. In nucleotides, the CDR3 is TGTGCCAGCAGCTTAGGAGGGACAACCTGGGGAGATACGCAGTATTTT.

This clonotype was recorded once. V gene TRBV7-9 combines with J gene TRBJ2-1; D possibly corresponds to TRBD1 (6 bases). Germline values: CDR1 SEHNR, CDR2 FQNEAQ (reference sequence). Trimming removed 10 bases at V and 4 bases at J, with 20 bases between. The length of the CDR3 is 15 residues. In nucleotides, the CDR3 is TGTGCCACTATCGCCACAGGGACCACATACAATGAGCAGTTCTTC. Protein sequence: CATIATGTTYNEQFF.

This clonotype was observed a handful of times. The rearrangement joins TRBV20-1 to TRBJ2-7; 9 bases match TRBD1. The CDR3 loop spans 14 amino acids. The junction had 8 bases not matched to a gene; V was cut back by 3 bases and J by 5 bases. Per the germline V gene, CDR1 is DFQATT and CDR2 is SNEGSKA (reference sequence). CDR3 sequence reads: CSAREGTGSHEQYF. In DNA form, the CDR3 reads TGCAGTGCTAGGGAGGGGACAGGGTCCCACGAGCAGTACTTC.

The V call is TRBV20-1, the J call TRBJ2-1; possibly TRBD2 for D (6 bases). Germline CDR1 is DFQATT and CDR2 is SNEGSKA (reference sequence). V was shortened by 5 bases and J by 9 bases, with 23 bases between the two germline ends. The CDR3 sequence is 15 residues long. This chain's CDR3 is CSAYSRETSRREQFF. As DNA, the CDR3 is TGCAGTGCTTATTCCCGGGAGACTAGTCGCCGTGAGCAGTTCTTC.

This sequence joins TRBV5-5 and TRBJ2-2; D perhaps matches TRBD1 (6 bases). CDR3 size: 16 residues. V was cut by 3 bases and J by 3 bases, with 15 bases left in between. Germline-derived CDR1 and CDR2 are SGHKS and YYEKEE (reference sequence). The CDR3 spells CASSSRGGGDTGELFF. Written as DNA, the CDR3 is TGTGCCAGCAGCTCCAGGGGTGGAGGAGACACCGGGGAGCTGTTTTTT.

The chain has TRBV6-1 and TRBJ1-2; D unclear. The CDR3 is 13 residues long. With 11 bases removed from V and 1 base from J, the gap between germline ends came to 14 bases. CDR1 is MNHNS, CDR2 SASEGT, per germline. CDR3 sequence (DNA): TGTGCCCTTTTGGGGTTTCTTAACTATGGCTACACCTTC. Translated: CALLGFLNYGYTF.

This clonotype was detected only a few times. This chain joins TRBV7-2 and TRBJ2-5; a weak D match, TRBD1 (6 bases). The CDR3 consists of 13 residues. Trimming shortened V by 4 bases and J by 5 bases, and 11 bases separated the two germline ends. CDR1 is SGHTA, CDR2 FQGNSA, per germline. The CDR3 DNA reads TGTGCCAGCAGCTCACAGGGTTACGAGACCCAGTACTTC. The encoded protein is CASSSQGYETQYF. The whole variable domain, remainder taken from reference TRBV7-2 and TRBJ2-5, is GAGVSQSPSNKVTEKGKDVELRCDPISGHTALYWYRQSLGQGLEFLIYFQGNSAPDKSGLPSDRFSAERTGGSVSTLTIQRTQQEDSAVYLCASSSQGYETQYFGPGTRLLVL.

This clonotype was seen a handful of times. The J gene is TRBJ2-5, the V gene TRBV10-3; a weak D match, TRBD2 (5 bases). This CDR3 region has 15 residues. The germline V and J ends were trimmed by 1 base and 7 bases, with 16 bases remaining between them. Per the germline V gene, CDR1 is ENHRY and CDR2 is SYGVKD. CDR3 sequence reads: CAISEFSREFGTQYF. CDR3 nucleotides: TGTGCCATCAGTGAGTTCAGTCGGGAATTTGGGACCCAGTACTTC.

In its sample, this clonotype was seen a few times. DNA of the CDR3: TGTGCCAGCAGTGAATGGTTTGACCCTTATGGCTACACCTTC. Protein sequence: CASSEWFDPYGYTF. The chain joins TRBV25-1 to TRBJ1-2; D ambiguous. CDR1 MGHDK and CDR2 SYGVNS come from the germline V gene. The CDR3 contains 14 residues. With 1 base removed from V and 5 bases from J, the gap between germline ends came to 11 bases.

This chain uses TRBV28 with TRBJ2-3, with D perhaps given as TRBD1 or TRBD2 (5 bases each). Germline CDR1 reads MDHEN; CDR2 reads SYDVKM. Trimming left V 5 bases short and J 4 bases short, with 13 bases between. The CDR3 length is 14 residues. The CDR3 region is CASSEDRDPDTQYF. The DNA of the CDR3 is TGTGCCAGCAGTGAGGACCGGGACCCAGATACGCAGTATTTT.

This rearrangement joins TRBV4-3 to TRBJ2-7; TRBD1 aligns across 8 bases. The length of the CDR3 is 15 residues. In germline, CDR1 is LGHNA, CDR2 YSLEER. Trimming cost V 0 bases and J 5 bases; bases outside gene matches: 6. CDR3 bases: TGCGCCAGCAGCCAAGATGACGGACAGGGCCACGAGCAGTACTTC. Its translation: CASSQDDGQGHEQYF.

V gene TRBV27 combines with J gene TRBJ2-6; TRBD2 might be the D (6 bases). V lost 10 bases and J 1 base, leaving 11 bases between the germline ends. The CDR3 runs 14 residues. The germline V gene encodes CDR1 MNHEY and CDR2 SMNVEV (reference sequence). The CDR3 loop reads CANPGRSGANVLTF. CDR3 nucleotides: TGTGCCAACCCAGGGAGGTCTGGGGCCAACGTCCTGACTTTC.

This clonotype has a handful of counts. The CDR3 DNA is TGTGCCAGCATATTCTCGGACCACGCTCTGGTCTATGGCTACACCTTC. Protein: CASIFSDHALVYGYTF. This chain connects TRBV12-3 or TRBV12-4 to TRBJ1-2; D is uncertain. The CDR3 runs to 16 residues. The V gene lost 7 bases and the J gene lost 4 bases, with 22 bases spanning the gap.

The genes are TRBV20-1 and TRBJ1-6; 8 bases map to TRBD1. This CDR3 spans 13 amino acids. The germline gives CDR1 DFQATT, CDR2 SNEGSKA (reference sequence). With 6 bases clipped from V and 7 bases from J, the junction kept 5 bases outside the gene matches. CDR3 bases: TGCAGTGCAAGACAGGGGAGAAATTCACCCCTCCACTTT. Its translation is CSARQGRNSPLHF.

This clonotype has only a few counts. The chain is built from TRBV14 and TRBJ2-5; tentatively, D is TRBD2 (5 bases). Germline CDR1 is SGHDN and CDR2 is FVKESK. The length of the CDR3 is 17 residues. Trimming took off 0 bases at V and 4 bases at J, with 18 bases between the two ends. The CDR3 DNA reads as TGTGCCAGCAGCCAAGATCGGGGAGTTTTAGGGTCAGAGACCCAGTACTTC. Residues: CASSQDRGVLGSETQYF.

This sequence joins TRBV29-1 and TRBJ2-1, with no clear D. Per germline, CDR1 SQVTM and CDR2 ANQGSEA. The CDR3 covers 14 residues. V lost 0 bases and J lost 3, with 9 bases in between. For the CDR3, the DNA is TGCAGCGTTGAAGATTGGGGTGGCTACAATGAGCAGTTCTTC. Protein: CSVEDWGGYNEQFF.

This clonotype was observed a single time. One end of the junction varies from germline; a read error may be responsible. DNA for the CDR3: TGCAGCGTTGAAGGAACGGAGAGCTCCTACAAGGAGCAGTTCTTC. Translating it yields CSVEGTESSYKEQFF. J is TRBJ2-1 and V is TRBV29-1; D unclear. This CDR3 is built from 15 residues. The germline gives CDR1 SQVTM, CDR2 ANQGSEA.

The chain uses TRBV29-1 and TRBJ1-1; D is unresolved. Germline V gene sequence: CDR1 SQVTM, CDR2 ANQGSEA. The V end was cut by 7 bases, the J end by 1 base, with 10 bases between. The CDR3 extends over 12 amino acids. Here the CDR3 reads CSAAAGNTEAFF. In nucleotides, the CDR3 is TGCAGCGCGGCGGCAGGGAACACTGAAGCTTTCTTT.

The chain combines TRBV6-6 with TRBJ1-2; weak D call: TRBD1 (5 bases). The germline V and J ends were trimmed by 5 bases and 6 bases, with 16 bases remaining between them. The CDR3 spans 14 residues. In germline, CDR1 is MNHNY, CDR2 SVGAGI (reference sequence). CDR3 residues: CASSNNGRADGYTF. DNA of the CDR3: TGTGCCAGCAGTAACAATGGCAGGGCAGATGGCTACACCTTC.

The chain uses TRBV6-2 or TRBV6-3 and TRBJ1-1, with D possibly matching TRBD1 (6 bases). V was clipped by 10 bases and J by 4 bases, with 19 bases between them. CDR1 MNHEY and CDR2 SVGEGT come from the germline V gene. The CDR3 runs 14 residues. The CDR3 nucleotides read TGTGCCACCCAGACCGGGACATTAGGCACTGAAGCTTTCTTT. It translates to CATQTGTLGTEAFF.

This clonotype was counted a few times. This rearrangement joins TRBV20-1 to TRBJ2-3; 11 bases agree with TRBD2. Germline V gene data show CDR1 as DFQATT and CDR2 as SNEGSKA (reference sequence). The trim removed 6 bases at V and 5 bases at J, leaving 7 bases unmatched. The CDR3 totals 14 residues. CDR3 DNA: TGCAGTGCGACACTAGCGGGAGTGAAAGATACGCAGTATTTT. It encodes CSATLAGVKDTQYF.